The 29 T cell receptor beta chains reported below all come from one sample, sequenced in a study of T cell clonality in common variable immunodeficiency. General study points: Reportedly, TCR beta sequences from common variable immunodeficiency showed fewer deletions and N-nucleotide insertions.

Their recognized antigens are unknown. Measured with immunoSEQ multiplex PCR; TCRdb has only the in-frame clones, and not every one. The specimen gives about 28,000 clones without singletons; the ten biggest hold 2.5% to 3.5%. Sequencing was carried out using peripheral blood mononuclear cells. These receptors all stem from a human donor with common variable immunodeficiency.

As concerns this clone: The CDR3 is cut off 3 residues early in the read; its end comes from the germline J gene. The V call is TRBV30, the J call TRBJ1-5, with TRBD1 as a possible D gene (6 bases). This CDR3 spans 13 amino acids. The ends were cut back, 4 bases at V and 7 bases at J, with 14 bases in the middle. Germline values: CDR1 GTSNPN, CDR2 SVGIG (reference sequence). The CDR3 here is CAWTRQEGQPQHF. CDR3 DNA, as far as it was read: TGTGCCTGGACTAGACAGGAGGGCCAGCCC.

This clone was seen more than once but under ten times. The missing CDR3 end, 3 residues past where the read stops, is filled in from the germline J gene. The genes are TRBV7-9 and TRBJ2-1; TRBD2 aligns across 10 bases. The germline V gene encodes CDR1 SEHNR and CDR2 FQNEAQ (reference sequence). V lost 9 bases to trimming and J lost 2 bases; unmatched junction nucleotides: 7. This CDR3 comprises 15 residues. Incomplete CDR3 DNA: TGTGCCAGAACTAAGCGGGGGGGCGCCTACAATGAG. Translating it yields CARTKRGGAYNE. The CDR3 in its entirety is CARTKRGGAYNEQFF.

Here the CDR3 reads CASSRGTGTTDTQYF. CDR3 DNA (partial): TGTGCCAGCAGCAGAGGGACAGGCACCACAGATACG. This rearrangement joins TRBV11-2 to TRBJ2-3, with 8 nucleotides matching TRBD1. The read ends 3 residues shy of where the CDR3 ends; the end is completed using the germline J gene. The CDR3 length is 15 residues. The V and J ends lost 5 bases and 2 bases, in that order; junction bases with no gene match: 6. Germline CDR1 and CDR2: SGHAT and FQNNGV.

CDR3 bases read: TGTGCCAGTACAGCGGCAAACACAGATACG. This codes for CASTAANTDT. The CDR3 as a whole reads CASTAANTDTQYF. The chain joins TRBV6-2 or TRBV6-3 to TRBJ2-3, with a possible D match to TRBD2 (5 bases). The sequence runs out 3 residues before the end of the CDR3; the remainder is reconstructed from the germline J gene. CDR3 size: 13 residues. Trimming stripped 9 bases from V and 2 bases from J, with 12 bases between. Germline loops: CDR1 MNHEY, CDR2 SVGEGT.

This clone appeared a few times. An end of the junction differs from the germline gene, which may be a read error. The read halts 3 residues ahead of the CDR3 end, with the missing end drawn from the germline J gene. The rearrangement links TRBV7-7 to TRBJ1-1, with TRBD1 as a possible D gene (6 bases). This CDR3 contains 14 residues. The germline V gene encodes CDR1 SSHAT and CDR2 FNYEAQ (reference sequence). CDR3 in amino acids: CASSLGGLGTEAFF. The CDR3 DNA, read in part, is TGTGCTAGCAGCTTAGGGGGGCTGGGTACTGAA.

This clone was seen at least ten times. The read ends 3 residues before the CDR3 terminus; that terminus is restored from the germline J gene. The chain couples TRBV5-6 to TRBJ2-5; D not resolved. This CDR3 region has 12 residues. Trimming left V 0 bases short and J 5 bases short, with 5 bases between. Germline V gives CDR1 SGHDT, CDR2 YYEEEE. The sequenced CDR3 bases are TGTGCCAGCAGCTTGGGGCGGGAGACC. Translated, it gives CASSLGRET. The CDR3 reads in full as CASSLGRETQYF.

Judged by abundance, this clone is large. The read finishes 3 residues shy of the CDR3 end, and the germline J gene is used to complete it. V is TRBV29-1 and J is TRBJ2-4; possibly TRBD2 for D (5 bases). CDR3 length: 11 residues. Looked up from germline, CDR1 is SQVTM and CDR2 is ANQGSEA. CDR3 sequence: CSAPSRGGQYF. The part of the CDR3 DNA that was read is TGCAGCGCCCCCTCCCGGGGTGGT.

This clone was counted ten times or more. The CDR3 is cut off 3 residues early in the read; its end comes from the germline J gene. The chain combines TRBV29-1 with TRBJ2-5, with no clear D. The length of the CDR3 is 14 residues. CDR1 SQVTM and CDR2 ANQGSEA come from the germline V gene. With 0 bases removed from V and 2 bases from J, the gap between germline ends came to 10 bases. CDR3 in amino acids: CSVEDLSSQETQYF. CDR3 DNA (partial): TGCAGCGTTGAAGATCTGTCGTCGCAAGAGACC.

This clone was detected only a few times. From the germline J gene comes the end of the CDR3, since the read stops 3 residues before it. V gene TRBV18 combines with J gene TRBJ2-5, with 15 bases that match TRBD2. Trimming removed 5 bases from V and 5 bases from J; junction bases left unmatched: 6. Germline CDR1 KGHSH, CDR2 LQKENI. The CDR3 has 16 amino acids. The CDR3 loop reads CASSSAGTSGGETQYF. The part of the CDR3 DNA that was read is TGTGCCAGCTCATCGGCCGGGACTAGCGGGGGGGAGACC.

This clone was seen only a few times. Coverage ceases 3 residues before the CDR3 finishes, and the germline J gene fills in the end. The V call is TRBV18, the J call TRBJ1-2; 10 bases are shared with TRBD1. The germline V gene has CDR1 KGHSH and CDR2 LQKENI. This CDR3 comprises 16 residues. Trimming at V came to 2 bases and at J to 3 bases, leaving 6 bases not matched to a gene. Partial CDR3 DNA: TGTGCCAGCTCACCAACGACAGGGGGCCAGGACTATGGC. Protein product: CASSPTTGGQDYG. The complete CDR3 sequence is CASSPTTGGQDYGYTF.

This clone appeared a few times. The CDR3 is cut off 3 residues early in the read; its end comes from the germline J gene. V is TRBV2 and J is TRBJ2-3, with a tentative D call TRBD1 (5 bases). From germline, CDR1 is SNHLY and CDR2 FYNNEI. Trimming stripped 7 bases from V and 5 bases from J, with 10 bases between. The CDR3 is 12 amino acids. CDR3 DNA (partial): TGTGCCAGCAAGGAAAGGGGAGATACG. This codes for CASKERGDT. The whole CDR3 region reads CASKERGDTQYF.

Points on this clone: Sequencing ends 3 residues short of the CDR3 end; the germline J gene provides the rest. The chain has TRBV6-1 and TRBJ1-1; D is possibly TRBD1 (5 bases). The germline V gene has CDR1 MNHNS and CDR2 SASEGT. Trimming took off 1 base at V and 3 bases at J, with 15 bases between the two ends. The CDR3 has 16 amino acids. The CDR3 here is CASSEGHLRGYTEAFF. The part of the CDR3 DNA that was read is TGTGCCAGCAGTGAAGGGCACCTGAGGGGTTACACTGAA.

Of note for this clone: The read ends 3 residues shy of where the CDR3 ends; the end is completed using the germline J gene. The chain carries TRBV19 and TRBJ2-4, with 10 bases lining up with TRBD2. The CDR3 spans 18 residues. The germline V gene encodes CDR1 LNHDA and CDR2 SQIVND (reference sequence). The V and J ends lost 3 bases and 1 base, in that order; junction bases with no gene match: 9. This CDR3 reads CASSIRVRTSGAKNIQYF. The part of the CDR3 DNA that was read is TGTGCCAGTAGTATTCGGGTTAGGACTAGCGGCGCCAAAAACATT.

Concerning this clone: The read stops 3 residues short of the end of the CDR3; the missing end is completed from the germline J gene. The chain links TRBV19 to TRBJ2-3; 11 nucleotides line up with TRBD2. With V trimmed by 6 bases and J by 1 base, 0 bases remained unmatched. CDR3 length equals 14 residues. Germline V gene sequence: CDR1 LNHDA, CDR2 SQIVND (reference sequence). The sequenced CDR3 bases are TGTGCCAGTAGACTAGCGGGGGGCACAGATACG. Translated: CASRLAGGTDT. The entire CDR3 sequence reads CASRLAGGTDTQYF.

This clone has only a few counts. The CDR3 is cut off 3 residues early in the read; its end comes from the germline J gene. The chain employs TRBV7-9 and TRBJ1-6; possible D gene TRBD1, 5 bases. The length of the CDR3 is 15 residues. Between the trimmed V and J ends, which lost 4 bases and 6 bases, there was a span of 13 bases. The germline gives CDR1 SEHNR, CDR2 FQNEAQ (reference sequence). The CDR3 loop is CASSSMGGTNSPLHF. Incomplete CDR3 DNA: TGTGCCAGCAGCTCAATGGGGGGGACTAATTCACCC. Supplemented by reference TRBV7-9 and TRBJ1-6, the full variable domain reads DTGVSQNPRHKITKRGQNVTFRCDPISEHNRLYWYRQTLGQGPEFLTYFQNEAQLEKSRLLSDRFSAERPKGSFSTLEIQRTEQGDSAMYLCASSSMGGTNSPLHFGNGTRLTVT.

For this clone: The read falls 3 residues short of the CDR3 end, and the missing part is taken from the germline J gene. V is TRBV7-9 and J is TRBJ1-1, with D perhaps TRBD1 (5 bases). There are 14 residues in the CDR3. CDR1 and CDR2 from the germline V gene are SEHNR and FQNEAQ (reference sequence). V was pared by 3 bases and J by 1 base, with 9 bases between. The CDR3 region is CASSFFGGNTEAFF. Partial CDR3 DNA: TGTGCCAGCAGCTTTTTCGGGGGGAACACTGAA.

This clone was recorded a few times. The CDR3 is cut off 3 residues early in the read; its end comes from the germline J gene. V is TRBV27 and J is TRBJ2-7; 15 nucleotides agree with TRBD2. CDR1 is MNHEY, CDR2 SMNVEV, per germline (reference sequence). This CDR3 region has 17 residues. V lost 5 bases to trimming and J lost 3 bases; unmatched junction nucleotides: 8. The CDR3 loop is CASSTRTSGGAVYEQYF. CDR3 bases read: TGTGCCAGCAGTACCCGGACTAGCGGGGGGGCAGTCTACGAG.

In regard to this clone: Read coverage stops 3 residues before the CDR3 terminus; the germline J gene supplies the remainder. The rearrangement links TRBV2 to TRBJ2-1, with 13 bases matching TRBD2. CDR1 and CDR2 (germline): SNHLY, FYNNEI. The CDR3 spans 17 residues. The trim removed 7 bases at V and 0 bases at J, leaving 6 bases unmatched. Here the CDR3 reads CASTGLAGASSYNEQFF. The CDR3 DNA, read in part, is TGTGCCAGCACAGGACTAGCGGGGGCCAGCTCCTACAATGAG.

As for this clone: The CDR3 end lies 3 residues beyond the end of the read and is filled in from the germline J gene. This sequence joins TRBV11-1 and TRBJ2-1, with 9 bases identical to TRBD1. Trimming at V came to 5 bases and at J to 3 bases, leaving 5 bases not matched to a gene. The CDR3 spans 15 residues. CDR1 is SGHAT, CDR2 FQDESV, per germline (reference sequence). The CDR3 loop reads CASSQGQGNYNEQFF. CDR3 DNA (partial): TGTGCCAGCAGCCAGGGACAGGGAAACTACAATGAG.

This clone was recorded a few times. The CDR3 sequence: CSSADNWSNEQYF. The CDR3 DNA, read in part, is TGCAGTTCTGCGGACAACTGGTCGAACGAG. This chain joins TRBV20-1 and TRBJ2-7, with D tentatively TRBD1 (5 bases). Read data end 3 residues before the CDR3 end; the end is taken from the germline J gene. Trimming took 8 bases from V and 5 from J, leaving 19 bases between them. Germline lookup yields CDR1 DFQATT and CDR2 SNEGSKA (reference sequence). CDR3 size: 13 residues.

As concerns this clone: The CDR3 end lies 3 residues beyond the end of the read and is filled in from the germline J gene. The genes are TRBV30 and TRBJ2-1; possible D gene TRBD2, 5 bases. Germline-derived CDR1 and CDR2 are GTSNPN and SVGIG (reference sequence). The CDR3 sequence is 15 residues long. The V and J ends lost 2 bases and 0 bases respectively, with 11 bases between them. The sequenced CDR3 bases are TGTGCCTGGAGTAGGACTCCTCGCTCCTACAATGAG. Its translation: CAWSRTPRSYNE. The entire CDR3 reads CAWSRTPRSYNEQFF.

A remark on this clone: The read falls 3 residues short of the CDR3 end, and the missing part is taken from the germline J gene. The genes are TRBV7-3 and TRBJ2-7, with D possibly matching TRBD1 (5 bases). The CDR3 spans 15 residues. Germline V gene lookup returns CDR1 SGHTA and CDR2 FQGTGA. V was cut by 2 bases and J by 2 bases, with 13 bases left in between. This CDR3 is CASSLGAGSTYEQYF. Partial CDR3 DNA: TGTGCCAGCAGCTTAGGGGCAGGGTCAACCTACGAG.

This clone has only a few counts. The read gets to within 3 residues of the CDR3 end, and the germline J gene fills in the rest. The chain joins TRBV6-4 to TRBJ2-3, with D possibly TRBD2 on 5 matching bases. The CDR3 spans 16 residues. Per the germline V gene, CDR1 is MRHNA and CDR2 is SNTAGT. V gave up 3 bases and J gave up 5 bases, with 18 bases separating them. CDR3 region: CASSERSVGRGDTQYF. CDR3 DNA (partial): TGTGCCAGCAGTGAGAGAAGCGTCGGCCGGGGAGATACG.

This clone occurred a few times. Read coverage stops 3 residues before the CDR3 terminus; the germline J gene supplies the remainder. V gene TRBV18 combines with J gene TRBJ2-5; D may be TRBD1 (6 bases). The CDR3 is 13 amino acids. V gave up 2 bases and J gave up 2 bases, with 6 bases separating them. Germline assignment: CDR1 KGHSH and CDR2 LQKENI. The covered CDR3 bases are TGTGCCAGCTCACCAGGACAGCAAGAGACC. It translates to CASSPGQQET. The whole CDR3 sequence reads CASSPGQQETQYF.

As for this clone: The sequenced fragment ends 3 residues before the CDR3 boundary, so the rest is inferred from the germline J gene. The rearrangement joins TRBV20-1 to TRBJ1-3, with unresolved D. The CDR3 length is 13 residues. The ends were cut back, 1 base at V and 4 bases at J, with 8 bases in the middle. CDR1 is DFQATT, CDR2 SNEGSKA, per germline (reference sequence). This chain's CDR3 is CSARVEGGNTIYF. CDR3 bases read: TGCAGTGCTAGAGTAGAAGGGGGAAACACC.

This clone was seen a handful of times. From the germline J gene comes the end of the CDR3, since the read stops 3 residues before it. The chain is built from TRBV18 and TRBJ2-2; D is undetermined. The ends were cut back, 3 bases at V and 3 bases at J, with 11 bases in the middle. Looked up from germline, CDR1 is KGHSH and CDR2 is LQKENI. This CDR3 is 15 amino acids long. This chain's CDR3 is CASSPFLGDTGELFF. CDR3 bases read: TGTGCCAGCTCACCTTTCCTAGGAGACACCGGGGAG.

This clone came up many times. With the read ending 3 residues before the CDR3 end, the germline J gene is used to fill in that end. The V gene is TRBV5-6, the J gene TRBJ2-2, with TRBD1 matching over 9 bases. This CDR3 contains 15 residues. Trimming cost V 7 bases and J 4 bases; bases outside gene matches: 8. Per the germline V gene, CDR1 is SGHDT and CDR2 is YYEEEE. The part of the CDR3 DNA that was read is TGTGCCAGCCAACAGACAGGGGGTTCCACCGGGGAG. Protein: CASQQTGGSTGE. The whole CDR3 protein reads CASQQTGGSTGELFF.

The sample holds many counts of this clone. The read gets to within 3 residues of the CDR3 end, and the germline J gene fills in the rest. The chain uses TRBV28 and TRBJ2-7; 8 nucleotides match TRBD1. V dropped 6 bases and J dropped 2; count of bases not matched to a gene: 9. Per the germline V gene, CDR1 is MDHEN and CDR2 is SYDVKM. The CDR3 has 15 amino acids. The sequenced part of the CDR3 DNA is TGTGCCAGCAGCACCGGACAGGGCCGCCCCTACGAG. Encoded protein: CASSTGQGRPYE. The entire CDR3 sequence reads CASSTGQGRPYEQYF.

By share of the sample, this clone is medium-sized. The read ends 3 residues before the CDR3 terminus; that terminus is restored from the germline J gene. This chain uses TRBV20-1 with TRBJ2-3, with 7 bases that match TRBD1. Germline values: CDR1 DFQATT, CDR2 SNEGSKA (reference sequence). This CDR3 has 13 residues. J lost 4 bases, V lost 5 bases, and 6 bases had no gene match. CDR3 DNA (partial): TGCAGTGCTGATGGGACAGCGTCAGATACG. It is translated as CSADGTASDT. The CDR3 in full is CSADGTASDTQYF.